This T cell receptor (beta chain) was obtained from a study of T cell responses to AZD1222 COVID-19 vaccine. Overall study results and limits: There were mostly white British donors and more females than males, and clonal diversity was possibly underestimated. Unmutated variant regions reportedly attract nearly half of all spike-specific TCRs. Sampling captured repertoires only after the peak T cell response.

Profiling relied on immunoSEQ multiplex PCR, and the TCRdb table lists in-frame clones only, not all of them. This sample has roughly 120,000 clones; roughly 91% occur once, and the top ten carry 3.5% to 4%. V lost 0 bases and J 4 bases, leaving 14 bases between the germline ends. The CDR3 runs 16 residues. Germline V CDR1 and CDR2: SGHNT, YYREEE (reference sequence). With respect to this clone: Its specificity is not known.

The source of this sequence is an adult who received the AZD1222 COVID-19 vaccine. The chain is built from TRBV5-4 and TRBJ1-5; the D is unclear. The sequenced sample was peripheral blood, obtained 28 days after the second AZD1222 dose. For the CDR3, the DNA is TGTGCCAGCAGCTTGGCCGGAACGGGGAGGAATCAGCCCCAGCATTTT. Translated, it gives CASSLAGTGRNQPQHF.